This T cell receptor (beta chain) was sequenced for a study of graft-versus-host responses after intestinal transplantation. Study-wide background: After anti-thymocyte globulin induction, recipients took tacrolimus and steroids for three to four years.

Study observations and caveats: Early post-transplant HvG declines tracked with peak circulating GvH clone levels. Elevated graft-versus-host to host-versus-graft clonal ratios in allografts were recorded for patients with graft-donor T cell macrochimerism.

With regard to this clone: What it binds is not known.

TCRdb keeps only in-frame clones here, not all; method: immunoSEQ multiplex PCR. The repertoire has roughly 100,000 clones, roughly 84% of them found once; the top ten carry approximately 1%. The sample here was unstimulated CD4+ T cells sorted from spleen or lymph node cells, taken before intestinal transplant. The clonotype originates from a human donor who received an intestinal transplant.

The CDR3 bases are TGTGCCAGTAGCCAGGAGGGCACAGGGACCAACGAGCAGTACTTC. This sequence encodes CASSQEGTGTNEQYF. V usage is TRBV19 and J usage is TRBJ2-7; D could derive from TRBD1 or TRBD2 (6 bases each). Trimming removed 6 bases at V and 5 bases at J, with 20 bases between. Germline lookup yields CDR1 LNHDA and CDR2 SQIVND (reference sequence). The CDR3 runs 15 residues.